A single sample gave rise to the 4 T cell receptor beta chains below, sequenced in a study of OX40 agonist ivuxolimab in advanced cancers. Profiling relied on immunoSEQ multiplex PCR, and the TCRdb table lists in-frame clones only, not all of them. This sample yields approximately 90,000 clones, of which about 90% are seen a single time; under 0.8% belongs to the top ten. This material consisted of CD4+ or CD8+ T cells sorted from blood, taken in a trial of the OX40 agonist ivuxolimab. The receptors were sampled from an adult with an advanced solid tumor such as melanoma, head and neck, liver or kidney cancer.

The chain couples TRBV28 to TRBJ1-1; TRBD1 might be the D (6 bases). The length of the CDR3 is 11 residues. Germline V gene data show CDR1 as MDHEN and CDR2 as SYDVKM. V was shortened by 10 bases and J by 12 bases, with 18 bases between the two germline ends. The CDR3 loop is CATRDRLRSFF. The CDR3 nucleotides are TGTGCCACTAGAGACAGGTTGAGATCTTTCTTT.

The rearrangement joins TRBV7-9 to TRBJ2-5; D unresolved. The germline gives CDR1 SEHNR, CDR2 FQNEAQ (reference sequence). V was shortened by 1 base and J by 0 bases, with 6 bases between the two germline ends. The CDR3 loop spans 14 amino acids. Here the CDR3 reads CASSLGNNQETQYF. The DNA of the CDR3 is TGTGCCAGCAGCTTAGGGAACAACCAAGAGACCCAGTACTTC.

The V call is TRBV6-1, the J call TRBJ1-6, with no clear D. The germline V gene encodes CDR1 MNHNS and CDR2 SASEGT. This CDR3 is 18 amino acids long. V was trimmed by 3 bases and J by 6 bases, leaving 21 bases between them. The CDR3 protein is CASSEEAVVARRNSPLHF. CDR3 DNA sequence: TGTGCCAGCAGTGAGGAAGCGGTAGTTGCAAGGCGTAATTCACCCCTCCACTTT.

The chain carries TRBV19 and TRBJ1-5, with a possible D match to TRBD1 (5 bases). The length of the CDR3 is 15 residues. The ends were cut back, 7 bases at V and 5 bases at J, with 18 bases in the middle. Looked up from germline, CDR1 is LNHDA and CDR2 is SQIVND (reference sequence). The CDR3 DNA is TGTGCCAGTATTGGGGGTGCGGGAGAATATCAGCCCCAGCATTTT. Translation gives CASIGGAGEYQPQHF.